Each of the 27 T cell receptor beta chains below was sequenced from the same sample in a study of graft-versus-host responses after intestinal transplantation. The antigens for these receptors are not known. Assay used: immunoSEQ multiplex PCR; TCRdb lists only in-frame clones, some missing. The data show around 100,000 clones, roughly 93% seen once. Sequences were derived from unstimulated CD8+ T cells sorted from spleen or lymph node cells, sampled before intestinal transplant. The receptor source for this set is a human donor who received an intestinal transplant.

For the CDR3, the DNA is TGTGCCAGCACGTCCGGGACAGAAGCTTTCTTT. Amino acid sequence: CASTSGTEAFF. The chain carries TRBV25-1 and TRBJ1-1; D is perhaps TRBD1 (6 bases). Deletions cut 7 bases from V and 8 bases from J, with 11 bases between. The germline V gene has CDR1 MGHDK and CDR2 SYGVNS. CDR3 length: 11 amino acids.

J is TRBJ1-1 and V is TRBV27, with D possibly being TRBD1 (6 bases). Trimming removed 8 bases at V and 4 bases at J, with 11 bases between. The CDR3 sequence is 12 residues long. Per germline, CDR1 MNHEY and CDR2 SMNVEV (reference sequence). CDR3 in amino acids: CASRQEATEAFF. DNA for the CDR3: TGTGCCAGCCGACAGGAGGCCACTGAAGCTTTCTTT.

CDR3 amino acids: CASSQAGTSGAYNEQFF. CDR3 coding DNA: TGCGCCAGCAGCCAAGCCGGGACTAGCGGCGCCTACAATGAGCAGTTCTTC. The chain links TRBV4-1 to TRBJ2-1; 11 positions agree with TRBD2. The CDR3 sequence is 17 residues long. J was trimmed by 2 bases and V by 1 base; bases with no gene match: 4. Germline CDR1 is MGHRA and CDR2 is YSYEKL.

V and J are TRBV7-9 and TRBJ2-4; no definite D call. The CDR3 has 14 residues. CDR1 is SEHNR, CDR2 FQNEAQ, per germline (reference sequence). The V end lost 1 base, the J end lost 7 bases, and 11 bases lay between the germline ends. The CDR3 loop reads CASSLVPVGNIQYF. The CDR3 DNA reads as TGTGCCAGCAGCTTAGTGCCGGTCGGGAACATTCAGTACTTC.

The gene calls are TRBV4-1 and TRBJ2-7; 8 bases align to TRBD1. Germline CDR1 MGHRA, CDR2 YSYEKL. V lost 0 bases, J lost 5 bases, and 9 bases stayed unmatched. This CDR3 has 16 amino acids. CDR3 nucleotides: TGCGCCAGCAGCCAAGACCAGGACAGGGATACCAACGAGCAGTACTTC. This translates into CASSQDQDRDTNEQYF.

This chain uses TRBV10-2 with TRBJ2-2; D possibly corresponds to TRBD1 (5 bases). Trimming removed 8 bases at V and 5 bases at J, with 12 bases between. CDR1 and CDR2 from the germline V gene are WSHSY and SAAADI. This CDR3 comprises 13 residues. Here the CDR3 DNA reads TGCGCCAGCGATTACCAGGGAACCGGGGAGCTGTTTTTT. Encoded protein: CASDYQGTGELFF.

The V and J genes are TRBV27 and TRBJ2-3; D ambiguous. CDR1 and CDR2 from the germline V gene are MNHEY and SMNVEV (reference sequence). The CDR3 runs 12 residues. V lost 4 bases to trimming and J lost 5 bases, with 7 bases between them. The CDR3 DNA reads TGTGCCAGCAGTTACAATCTAGATACGCAGTATTTT. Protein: CASSYNLDTQYF.

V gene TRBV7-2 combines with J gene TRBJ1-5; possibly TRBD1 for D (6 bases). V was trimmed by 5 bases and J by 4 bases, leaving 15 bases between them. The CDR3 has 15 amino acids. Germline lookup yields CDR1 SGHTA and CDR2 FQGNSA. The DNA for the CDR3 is TGTGCCAGCAGCCCTCTGCCAGGGGTGAATCAGCCCCAGCATTTT. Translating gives CASSPLPGVNQPQHF.

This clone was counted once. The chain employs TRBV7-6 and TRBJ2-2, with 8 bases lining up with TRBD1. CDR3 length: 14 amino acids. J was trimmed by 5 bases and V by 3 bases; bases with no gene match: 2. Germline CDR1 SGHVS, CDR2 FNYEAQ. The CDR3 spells CASSFGQGTGELFF. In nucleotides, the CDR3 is TGTGCCAGCAGCTTCGGACAGGGTACCGGGGAGCTGTTTTTT.

The CDR3 reads CAWSTDAGNTIYF. The CDR3, as DNA: TGTGCCTGGAGTACAGACGCCGGAAACACCATATATTTT. The J gene is TRBJ1-3, the V gene TRBV30, with D unclear. CDR3 length equals 13 residues. Trimming stripped 2 bases from V and 4 bases from J, with 9 bases between. CDR1 and CDR2 (germline): GTSNPN, SVGIG (reference sequence).

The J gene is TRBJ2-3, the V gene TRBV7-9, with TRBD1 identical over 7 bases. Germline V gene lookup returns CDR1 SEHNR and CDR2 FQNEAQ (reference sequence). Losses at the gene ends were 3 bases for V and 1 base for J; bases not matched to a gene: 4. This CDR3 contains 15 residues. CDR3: CASSFGTGGTDTQYF. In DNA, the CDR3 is TGTGCCAGCAGCTTTGGCACAGGGGGCACAGATACGCAGTATTTT.

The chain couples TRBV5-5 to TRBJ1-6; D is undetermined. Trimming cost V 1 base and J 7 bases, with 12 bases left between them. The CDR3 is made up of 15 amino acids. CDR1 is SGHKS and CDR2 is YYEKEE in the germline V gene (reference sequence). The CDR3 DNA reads TGTGCCAGCAGCTTGTGGGTACCCTCCAATTCACCCCTCCACTTT. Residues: CASSLWVPSNSPLHF.

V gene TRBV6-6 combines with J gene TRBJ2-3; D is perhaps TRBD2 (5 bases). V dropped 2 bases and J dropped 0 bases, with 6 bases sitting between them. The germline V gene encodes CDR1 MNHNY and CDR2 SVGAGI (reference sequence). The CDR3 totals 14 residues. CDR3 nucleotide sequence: TGTGCCAGCAGTTACCGCGGGAGCACAGATACGCAGTATTTT. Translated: CASSYRGSTDTQYF.

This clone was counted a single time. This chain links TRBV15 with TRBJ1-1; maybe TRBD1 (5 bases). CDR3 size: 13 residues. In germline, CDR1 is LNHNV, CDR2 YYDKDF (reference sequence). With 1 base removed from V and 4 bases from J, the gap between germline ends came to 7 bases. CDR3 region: CATSRGQLTEAFF. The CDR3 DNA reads TGTGCCACCAGCAGAGGACAGCTCACTGAAGCTTTCTTT.

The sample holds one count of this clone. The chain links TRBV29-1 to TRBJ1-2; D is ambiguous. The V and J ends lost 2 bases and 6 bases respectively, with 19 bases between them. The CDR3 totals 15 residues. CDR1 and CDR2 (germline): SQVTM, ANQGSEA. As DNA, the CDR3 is TGCAGCGTTGAATCGGAGAGACTAGACATGGATGGCTACACCTTC. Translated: CSVESERLDMDGYTF.

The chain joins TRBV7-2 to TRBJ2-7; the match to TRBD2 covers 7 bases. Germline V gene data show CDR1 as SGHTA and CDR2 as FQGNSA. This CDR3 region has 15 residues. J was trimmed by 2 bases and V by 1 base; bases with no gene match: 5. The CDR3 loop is CASSLGGGVTYEQYF. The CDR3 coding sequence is TGTGCCAGCAGCTTAGGCGGGGGAGTAACCTACGAGCAGTACTTC.

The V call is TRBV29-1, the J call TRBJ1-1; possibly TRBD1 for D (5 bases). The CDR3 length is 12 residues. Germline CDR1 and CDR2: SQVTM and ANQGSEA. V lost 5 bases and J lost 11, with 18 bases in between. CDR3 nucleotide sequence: TGCAGCGTTTTAGTCGAAGGGGCTTCGGCTTTCTTT. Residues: CSVLVEGASAFF.

The DNA for the CDR3 is TGTGCCTGGAGTGTCGGGGTAGCGGGGGCCTCCTACGAGCAGTACTTC. It translates to CAWSVGVAGASYEQYF. The V and J genes are TRBV30 and TRBJ2-7; 9 bases align to TRBD2. This CDR3 comprises 16 residues. Germline-derived CDR1 and CDR2 are GTSNPN and SVGIG (reference sequence). J gave up 0 bases and V 0 bases, and 6 bases lay outside the gene matches.

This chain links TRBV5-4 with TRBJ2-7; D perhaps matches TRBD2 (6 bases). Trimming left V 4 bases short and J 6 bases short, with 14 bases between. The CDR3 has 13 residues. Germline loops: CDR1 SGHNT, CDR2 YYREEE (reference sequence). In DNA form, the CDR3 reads TGTGCCAGCAGCGGGGACTTGGCGGGCGAGCAGTACTTC. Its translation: CASSGDLAGEQYF.

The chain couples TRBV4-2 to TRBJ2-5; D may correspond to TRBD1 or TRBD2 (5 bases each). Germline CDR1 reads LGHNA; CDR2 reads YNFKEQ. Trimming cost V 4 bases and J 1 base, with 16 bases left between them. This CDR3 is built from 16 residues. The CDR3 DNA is TGTGCCAGCAGCCTCCGGCTTGGGGCGGGCCAAGAGACCCAGTACTTC. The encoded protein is CASSLRLGAGQETQYF.

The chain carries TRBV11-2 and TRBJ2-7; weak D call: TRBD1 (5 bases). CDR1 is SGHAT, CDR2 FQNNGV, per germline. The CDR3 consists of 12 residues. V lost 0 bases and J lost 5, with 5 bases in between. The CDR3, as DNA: TGTGCCAGCAGCTTAGAAGGGGACGAGCAGTACTTC. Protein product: CASSLEGDEQYF. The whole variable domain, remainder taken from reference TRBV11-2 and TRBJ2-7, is EAGVAQSPRYKIIEKRQSVAFWCNPISGHATLYWYQQILGQGPKLLIQFQNNGVVDDSQLPKDRFSAERLKGVDSTLKIQPAKLEDSAVYLCASSLEGDEQYFGPGTRLTVT.

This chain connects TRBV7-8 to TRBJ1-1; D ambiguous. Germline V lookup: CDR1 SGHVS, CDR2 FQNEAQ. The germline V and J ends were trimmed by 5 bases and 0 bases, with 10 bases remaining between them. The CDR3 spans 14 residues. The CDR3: CASSRDGLNTEAFF. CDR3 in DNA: TGTGCCAGCAGCAGAGATGGGTTGAACACTGAAGCTTTCTTT.

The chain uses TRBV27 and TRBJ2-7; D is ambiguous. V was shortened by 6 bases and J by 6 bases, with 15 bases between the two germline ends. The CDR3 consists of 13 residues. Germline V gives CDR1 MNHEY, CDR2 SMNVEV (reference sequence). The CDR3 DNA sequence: TGTGCCAGCAGCAACGGGTTTTGGGCCGAGCAGTACTTC. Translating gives CASSNGFWAEQYF.

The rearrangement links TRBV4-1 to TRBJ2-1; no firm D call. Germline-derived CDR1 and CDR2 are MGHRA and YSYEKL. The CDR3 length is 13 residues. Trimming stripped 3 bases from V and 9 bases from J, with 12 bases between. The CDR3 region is CASSHGPSSEQFF. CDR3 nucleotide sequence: TGCGCCAGCAGCCATGGCCCCAGTAGTGAGCAGTTCTTC.

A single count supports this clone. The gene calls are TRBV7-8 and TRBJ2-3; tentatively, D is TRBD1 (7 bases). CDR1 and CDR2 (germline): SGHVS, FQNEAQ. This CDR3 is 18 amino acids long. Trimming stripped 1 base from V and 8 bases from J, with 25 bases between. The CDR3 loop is CASSLGGARGAFGRTQYF. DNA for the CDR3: TGTGCCAGCAGCTTAGGAGGAGCCAGGGGGGCTTTCGGTCGTACGCAGTATTTT.

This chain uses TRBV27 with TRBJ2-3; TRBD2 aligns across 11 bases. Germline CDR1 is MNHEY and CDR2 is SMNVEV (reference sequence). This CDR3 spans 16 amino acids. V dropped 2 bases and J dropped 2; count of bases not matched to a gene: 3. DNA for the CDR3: TGTGCCAGCAGTTTAACTAGCGGGGGTTACACAGATACGCAGTATTTT. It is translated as CASSLTSGGYTDTQYF.

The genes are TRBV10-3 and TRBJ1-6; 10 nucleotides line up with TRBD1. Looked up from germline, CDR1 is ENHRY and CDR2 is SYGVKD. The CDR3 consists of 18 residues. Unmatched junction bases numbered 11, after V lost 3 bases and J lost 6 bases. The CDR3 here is CAISDVGQGGAGNSPLHF. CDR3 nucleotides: TGTGCCATCAGTGATGTAGGACAGGGGGGCGCGGGTAATTCACCCCTCCACTTT.